Listed here are 5 T cell receptor beta chains from one sample, sequenced in a study of blood T cell repertoires in COVID-19. The data were produced by immunoSEQ multiplex PCR, yet TCRdb's version contains in-frame clones alone and is incomplete. Of 100,000 to 150,000 clones listed, less than 90% are singletons. Sequencing was performed on PBMCs or T cells enriched from blood (not recorded which). These receptors came from a woman in her fifties or sixties who had recovered from COVID-19.

This clone was picked up one time. The chain carries TRBV6-5 and TRBJ1-1; D gene uncertain. The CDR3 totals 14 residues. V was cut by 3 bases and J by 1 base, with 9 bases left in between. Germline lookup yields CDR1 MNHEY and CDR2 SVGAGI. The CDR3 protein is CASSYSLQNTEAFF. Here the CDR3 DNA reads TGTGCCAGCAGTTATAGCTTACAGAACACTGAAGCTTTCTTT.

V is TRBV7-9 and J is TRBJ2-7, with 7 bases fitting TRBD1. V lost 4 bases, J lost 5 bases, and 11 bases stayed unmatched. The germline gives CDR1 SEHNR, CDR2 FQNEAQ (reference sequence). The CDR3 totals 15 residues. The CDR3 sequence is CASSSLRGGGNEQYF. CDR3 in DNA: TGTGCCAGCAGCTCGCTACGAGGGGGCGGAAACGAGCAGTACTTC.

This chain links TRBV6-5 with TRBJ1-4; 7 bases are shared with TRBD1. The CDR3 length is 14 residues. In germline, CDR1 is MNHEY, CDR2 SVGAGI. The ends lost 6 bases at V and 6 bases at J; junction bases unmatched: 7. The CDR3 nucleotides are TGTGCCAGCAGCAGGGGACAGAATCATGAAAAACTGTTTTTT. As protein: CASSRGQNHEKLFF.

This clone has only a few counts. CDR3 sequence (DNA): TGCGCCAGCAGCTCGCCGGACAGGGGCCCCCACGAGCAGTACTTC. It encodes CASSSPDRGPHEQYF. This chain connects TRBV5-1 to TRBJ2-7, with 9 bases fitting TRBD1. Germline values: CDR1 SGHRS, CDR2 YFSETQ. J was trimmed by 5 bases and V by 3 bases; bases with no gene match: 9. The CDR3 contains 15 residues.

This chain connects TRBV18 to TRBJ2-7, with 7 bases aligning to TRBD1. The ends lost 8 bases at V and 2 bases at J; junction bases unmatched: 6. The CDR3 has 13 amino acids. The germline CDR1 and CDR2 sequences are KGHSH and LQKENI. This CDR3 reads CASGQDKTYEQYF. In DNA form, the CDR3 reads TGTGCCAGCGGACAGGACAAAACCTACGAGCAGTACTTC.